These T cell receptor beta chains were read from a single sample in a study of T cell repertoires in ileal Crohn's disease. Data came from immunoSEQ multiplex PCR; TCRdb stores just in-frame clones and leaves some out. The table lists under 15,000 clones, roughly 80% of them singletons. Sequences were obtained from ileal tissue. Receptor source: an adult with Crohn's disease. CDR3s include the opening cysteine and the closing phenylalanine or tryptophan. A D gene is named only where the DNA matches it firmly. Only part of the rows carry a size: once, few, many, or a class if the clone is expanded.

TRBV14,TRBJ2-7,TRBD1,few,CASSQSQIGVQGATVQYF,TGTGCCAGCAGCCAATCCCAAATCGGCGTACAGGGGGCAACAGTGCAGTACTTC
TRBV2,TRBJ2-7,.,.,CASSDGTRASGGSYEQYF,TGTGCCAGCAGTGATGGAACAAGGGCCTCAGGAGGCTCCTACGAGCAGTACTTC
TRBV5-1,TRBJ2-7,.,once,CASSLSAGDFFYEQYF,TGCGCCAGCAGCTTGTCGGCAGGGGATTTCTTCTACGAGCAGTACTTC
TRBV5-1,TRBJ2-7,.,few,CASSSRVVQGEQYF,TGCGCCAGCAGCTCTCGGGTTGTTCAGGGCGAGCAGTACTTC
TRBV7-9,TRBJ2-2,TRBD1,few,CASSWGTDTGELFF,TGTGCCAGCAGTTGGGGGACAGACACCGGGGAGCTGTTTTTT
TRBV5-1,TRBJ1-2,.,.,CASSLEVRSGYTF,TGCGCCAGCAGCTTGGAAGTACGGAGTGGCTACACCTTC
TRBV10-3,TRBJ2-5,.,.,CAIMSESQETQYF,TGTGCCATCATGAGCGAGTCGCAAGAGACCCAGTACTTC
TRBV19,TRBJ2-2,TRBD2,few,CATKREGGTGELFF,TGTGCCACCAAGCGGGAGGGGGGCACCGGGGAGCTGTTTTTT
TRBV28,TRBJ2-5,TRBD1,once,CVVGTGVDETQYF,TGTGTCGTTGGGACAGGGGTCGATGAGACCCAGTACTTC
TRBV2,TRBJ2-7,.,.,CASMYQREQYF,TGTGCCAGCATGTATCAGCGAGAGCAGTACTTC
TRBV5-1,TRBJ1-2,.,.,CASSSTTGANYGYTF,TGCGCCAGCAGCTCCACGACAGGAGCTAACTATGGCTACACCTTC
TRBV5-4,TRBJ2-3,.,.,CASSLAVADSDTQYF,TGTGCCAGCAGCTTGGCGGTAGCCGACTCAGATACGCAGTATTTT
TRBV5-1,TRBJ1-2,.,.,CASSLGPGYGYTF,TGCGCCAGCAGCTTGGGTCCGGGGTATGGCTACACCTTC
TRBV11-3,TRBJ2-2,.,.,CASSLTSGTPSGTGELFF,TGTGCCAGCAGCTTAACATCCGGGACACCTTCGGGCACCGGGGAGCTGTTTTTT
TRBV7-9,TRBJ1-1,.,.,CASSFLIAVNTEAFF,TGTGCCAGCAGCTTCCTTATAGCCGTGAACACTGAAGCTTTCTTT
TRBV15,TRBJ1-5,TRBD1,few,CATQRGQGYEPQHF,TGTGCCACCCAAAGGGGACAGGGTTACGAGCCCCAGCATTTT
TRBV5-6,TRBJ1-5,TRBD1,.,CASSPSTGPSDQPQHF,TGTGCCAGCAGCCCATCGACAGGGCCCTCAGATCAGCCCCAGCATTTT
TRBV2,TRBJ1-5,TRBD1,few,CASSLQGARSNQPQHF,TGTGCCAGCAGTCTCCAGGGGGCTCGTAGCAATCAGCCCCAGCATTTT
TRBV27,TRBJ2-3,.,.,CASRGGISTDTQYF,TGTGCCAGCAGGGGAGGCATCAGCACAGATACGCAGTATTTT
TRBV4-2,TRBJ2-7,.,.,CASSQDLGFWAPGEQYF,TGTGCCAGCAGCCAAGATCTTGGGTTTTGGGCCCCTGGCGAGCAGTACTTC
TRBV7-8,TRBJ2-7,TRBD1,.,CASSRTSGTGVNEQYF,TGTGCCAGCAGCCGTACCTCCGGGACAGGGGTCAACGAGCAGTACTTC
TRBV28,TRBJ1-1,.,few,CASSLARGTFF,TGTGCCAGCAGTTTGGCCCGAGGAACTTTCTTT
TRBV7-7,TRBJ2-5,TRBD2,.,CASNTGAGDAETQYF,TGTGCTAGCAACACAGGAGCGGGAGATGCGGAGACCCAGTACTTC
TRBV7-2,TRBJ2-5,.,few,CASSYIGRSEETQYF,TGTGCCAGCAGCTATATAGGGAGAAGCGAAGAGACCCAGTACTTC
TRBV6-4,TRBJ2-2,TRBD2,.,CASSAGGPGELFF,TGTGCCAGCAGCGCGGGAGGGCCCGGGGAGCTGTTTTTT
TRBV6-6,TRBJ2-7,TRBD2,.,CASSYSSAGGYEQYF,TGTGCCAGCAGTTACTCTTCAGCGGGAGGTTACGAGCAGTACTTC
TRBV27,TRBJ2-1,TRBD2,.,CASSLLAGGLNNEQFF,TGTGCCAGCAGTTTACTAGCGGGGGGCCTCAACAATGAGCAGTTCTTC
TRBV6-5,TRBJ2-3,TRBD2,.,CASSYSREEVDTQYF,TGTGCCAGCAGTTACTCGCGGGAGGAGGTAGATACGCAGTATTTT
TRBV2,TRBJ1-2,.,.,CATPDRTTLNGYTF,TGTGCCACCCCAGACAGGACCACCCTTAATGGCTACACCTTC
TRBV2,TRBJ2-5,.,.,CASSPEETQYF,TGTGCCAGCAGCCCTGAAGAGACCCAGTACTTC
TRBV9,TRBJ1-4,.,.,CASSPRTGNEKLFF,TGTGCCAGCAGCCCCCGGACGGGAAATGAAAAACTGTTTTTT
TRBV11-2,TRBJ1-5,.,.,CASSTDMGGSQPQHF,TGTGCCAGCAGTACGGACATGGGTGGCAGTCAGCCCCAGCATTTT
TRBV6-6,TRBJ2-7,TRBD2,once,CASRRASGYEQYF,TGTGCCAGCAGGCGGGCTAGCGGGTACGAGCAGTACTTC
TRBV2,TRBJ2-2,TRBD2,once,CASRETSGNTGELFF,TGTGCCAGCAGGGAAACTAGCGGGAACACCGGGGAGCTGTTTTTT
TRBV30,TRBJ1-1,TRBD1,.,CAWRGDRGVLEAFF,TGTGCCTGGAGAGGGGACAGGGGAGTCCTTGAAGCTTTCTTT
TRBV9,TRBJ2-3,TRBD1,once,CASSPLGQVTDTQYF,TGTGCCAGCAGCCCTTTGGGACAGGTCACAGATACGCAGTATTTT
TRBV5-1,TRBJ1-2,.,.,CASSLGPNYGYTF,TGCGCCAGCAGCTTGGGGCCAAACTATGGCTACACCTTC
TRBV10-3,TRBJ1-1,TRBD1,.,CASGPGQGVNTEAFF,TGTGCCTCGGGTCCGGGACAGGGGGTGAACACTGAAGCTTTCTTT
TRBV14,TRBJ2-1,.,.,CASSQPNWYYNEQFF,TGTGCCAGCAGCCAACCTAATTGGTACTACAATGAGCAGTTCTTC
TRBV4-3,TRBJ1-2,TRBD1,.,CASSASGTGGSGYTF,TGCGCCAGCAGCGCATCCGGGACAGGGGGCAGTGGCTACACCTTC
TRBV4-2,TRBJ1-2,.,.,CASSHSTRDTRRGYTF,TGTGCCAGCAGCCATTCCACTCGGGACACTAGACGTGGCTACACCTTC
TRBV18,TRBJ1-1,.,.,CASSPTRMNTEAFF,TGTGCCAGCTCACCAACGAGGATGAACACTGAAGCTTTCTTT
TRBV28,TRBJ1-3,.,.,CASSPTRDSSGNTIYF,TGTGCCAGCAGTCCCACCAGGGATAGCTCTGGAAACACCATATATTTT
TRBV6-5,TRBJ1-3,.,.,CASTRGGAVGNTIYF,TGTGCCAGCACCCGGGGGGGGGCTGTTGGAAACACCATATATTTT
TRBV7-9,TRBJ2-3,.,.,CASRAGSDTQYF,TGTGCCAGCAGGGCAGGCTCAGATACGCAGTATTTT
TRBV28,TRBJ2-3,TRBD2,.,CASSPTSVQDTQYF,TGTGCCAGCAGCCCCACTAGCGTCCAAGATACGCAGTATTTT
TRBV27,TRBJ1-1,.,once,CASRSGRGNTEAFF,TGTGCCAGCAGGAGCGGACGGGGGAACACTGAAGCTTTCTTT
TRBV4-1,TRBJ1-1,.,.,CASSQDGRTEAFF,TGCGCCAGCAGCCAAGATGGGAGAACTGAAGCTTTCTTT
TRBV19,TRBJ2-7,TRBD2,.,CASSPPGLAIHEQYF,TGTGCCAGTAGCCCGCCAGGACTAGCGATCCACGAGCAGTACTTC
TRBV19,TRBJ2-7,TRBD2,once,CASSIDGGGSYEQYF,TGTGCCAGTAGTATAGATGGCGGGGGCTCCTACGAGCAGTACTTC
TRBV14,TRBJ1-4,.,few,CASSQVKPRETEKLFF,TGTGCCAGCAGCCAAGTGAAACCCAGGGAAACTGAAAAACTGTTTTTT
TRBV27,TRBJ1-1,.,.,CASSYGGNTEAFF,TGTGCCAGCAGTTACGGCGGGAACACTGAAGCTTTCTTT